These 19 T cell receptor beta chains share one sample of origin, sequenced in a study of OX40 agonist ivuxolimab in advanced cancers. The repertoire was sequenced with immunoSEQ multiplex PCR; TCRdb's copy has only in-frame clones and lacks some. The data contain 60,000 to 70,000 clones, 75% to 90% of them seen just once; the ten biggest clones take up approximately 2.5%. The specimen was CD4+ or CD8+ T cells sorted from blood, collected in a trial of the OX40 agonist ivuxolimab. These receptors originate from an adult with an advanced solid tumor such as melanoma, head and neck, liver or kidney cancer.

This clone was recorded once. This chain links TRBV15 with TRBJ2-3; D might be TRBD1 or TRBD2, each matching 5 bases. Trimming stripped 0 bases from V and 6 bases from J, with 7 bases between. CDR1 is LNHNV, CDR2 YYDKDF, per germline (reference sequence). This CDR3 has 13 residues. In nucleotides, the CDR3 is TGTGCCACCAGCAGAGATGGGACGGATACGCAGTATTTT. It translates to CATSRDGTDTQYF.

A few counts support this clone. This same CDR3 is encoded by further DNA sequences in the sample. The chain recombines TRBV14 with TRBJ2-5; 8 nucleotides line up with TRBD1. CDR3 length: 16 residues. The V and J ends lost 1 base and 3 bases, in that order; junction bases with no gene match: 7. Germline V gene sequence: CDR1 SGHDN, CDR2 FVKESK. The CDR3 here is CASSQGQTGEEETQYF. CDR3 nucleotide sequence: TGTGCCAGCAGCCAAGGGCAGACAGGGGAGGAAGAGACCCAGTACTTC.

CDR3 in DNA: TGCGCCAGCAGTGATACCGGACTAGCGGGCTCTAGCACAGATACGCAGTATTTT. Translation gives CASSDTGLAGSSTDTQYF. The gene calls are TRBV10-1 and TRBJ2-3; the match to TRBD2 covers 11 bases. In germline, CDR1 is WNHNN, CDR2 SYGVQD (reference sequence). The J segment lost 0 bases and the V segment lost 3 bases, leaving 8 bases of the junction unmatched. The CDR3 sequence is 18 residues long.

The CDR3 sequence is CASSRTGTGALNTEAFF. The CDR3 nucleotides are TGCGCCAGCAGCAGGACCGGGACAGGGGCCCTGAACACTGAAGCTTTCTTT. This chain connects TRBV5-1 to TRBJ1-1; 10 bases map to TRBD1. The CDR3 spans 17 residues. Trimming at V came to 4 bases and at J to 0 bases, leaving 9 bases not matched to a gene. Looked up from germline, CDR1 is SGHRS and CDR2 is YFSETQ.

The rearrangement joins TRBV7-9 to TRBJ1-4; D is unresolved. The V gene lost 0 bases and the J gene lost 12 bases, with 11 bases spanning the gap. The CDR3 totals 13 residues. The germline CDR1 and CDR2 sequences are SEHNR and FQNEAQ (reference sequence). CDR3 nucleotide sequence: TGTGCCAGCAGCTTAGCTGAGTTTGGGGAACTGTTTTTT. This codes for CASSLAEFGELFF.

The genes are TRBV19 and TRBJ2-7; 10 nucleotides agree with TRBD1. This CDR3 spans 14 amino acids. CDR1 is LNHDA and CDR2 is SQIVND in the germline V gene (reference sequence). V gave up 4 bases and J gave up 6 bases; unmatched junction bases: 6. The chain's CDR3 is CASSTGDRGGEQYF. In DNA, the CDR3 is TGTGCCAGTAGTACTGGGGACAGGGGAGGCGAGCAGTACTTC.

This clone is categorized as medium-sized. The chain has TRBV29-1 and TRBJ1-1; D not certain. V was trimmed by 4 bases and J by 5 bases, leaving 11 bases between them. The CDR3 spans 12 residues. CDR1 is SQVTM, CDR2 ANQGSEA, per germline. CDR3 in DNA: TGCAGCGTTGGACTCGGAGGGACTGAAGCTTTCTTT. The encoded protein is CSVGLGGTEAFF.

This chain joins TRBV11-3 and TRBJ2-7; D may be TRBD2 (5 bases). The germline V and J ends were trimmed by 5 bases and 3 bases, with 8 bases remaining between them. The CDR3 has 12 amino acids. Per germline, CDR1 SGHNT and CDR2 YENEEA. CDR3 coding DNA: TGTGCCAGCAGCACCGGGGACTACGAGCAGTACTTC. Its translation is CASSTGDYEQYF.

The CDR3 DNA follows: TGTGCCAGCAGTCCGGTTTTTGAAGAGACCCAGTACTTC. Protein: CASSPVFEETQYF. The chain employs TRBV6-6 and TRBJ2-5; unclear D gene. Per germline, CDR1 MNHNY and CDR2 SVGAGI (reference sequence). Trimming took off 5 bases at V and 3 bases at J, with 10 bases between the two ends. The CDR3 is 13 amino acids.

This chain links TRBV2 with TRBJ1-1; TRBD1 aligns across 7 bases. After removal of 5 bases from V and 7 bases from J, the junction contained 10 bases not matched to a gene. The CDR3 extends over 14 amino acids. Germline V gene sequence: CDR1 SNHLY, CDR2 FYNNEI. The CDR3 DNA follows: TGTGCCAGCAGTCAAAGGACAGGTGGCCTTGAAGCTTTCTTT. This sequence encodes CASSQRTGGLEAFF.

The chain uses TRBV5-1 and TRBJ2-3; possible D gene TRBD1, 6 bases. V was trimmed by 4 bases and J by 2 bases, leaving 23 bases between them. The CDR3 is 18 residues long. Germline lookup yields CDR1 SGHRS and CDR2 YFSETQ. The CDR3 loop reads CASSTGQRAPGFTDTQYF. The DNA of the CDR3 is TGCGCCAGCAGCACCGGACAGAGGGCCCCGGGCTTCACAGATACGCAGTATTTT.

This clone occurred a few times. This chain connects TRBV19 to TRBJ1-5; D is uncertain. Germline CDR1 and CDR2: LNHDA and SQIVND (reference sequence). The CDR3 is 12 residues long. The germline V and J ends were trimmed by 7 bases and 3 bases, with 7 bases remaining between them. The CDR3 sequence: CASKRFNQPQHF. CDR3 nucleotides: TGTGCCAGTAAACGGTTCAATCAGCCCCAGCATTTT.

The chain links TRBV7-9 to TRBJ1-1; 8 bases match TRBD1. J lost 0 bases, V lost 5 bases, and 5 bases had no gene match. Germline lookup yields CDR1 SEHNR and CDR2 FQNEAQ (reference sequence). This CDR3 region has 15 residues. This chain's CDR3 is CASSPRTGLNTEAFF. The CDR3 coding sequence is TGTGCCAGCAGCCCCCGGACAGGGCTGAACACTGAAGCTTTCTTT.

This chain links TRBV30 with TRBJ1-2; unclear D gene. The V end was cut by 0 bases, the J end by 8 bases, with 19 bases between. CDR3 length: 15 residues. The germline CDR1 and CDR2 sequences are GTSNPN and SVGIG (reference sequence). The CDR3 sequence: CAWSVRSGREMGYTF. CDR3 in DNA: TGTGCCTGGAGTGTACGGTCAGGCCGAGAGATGGGCTACACCTTC.

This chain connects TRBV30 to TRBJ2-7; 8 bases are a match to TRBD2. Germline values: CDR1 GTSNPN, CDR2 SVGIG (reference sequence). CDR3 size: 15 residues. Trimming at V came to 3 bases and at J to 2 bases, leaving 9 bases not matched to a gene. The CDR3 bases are TGTGCCTGGAGGGACGGGACTAGGACCCCCTACGAGCAGTACTTC. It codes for CAWRDGTRTPYEQYF.

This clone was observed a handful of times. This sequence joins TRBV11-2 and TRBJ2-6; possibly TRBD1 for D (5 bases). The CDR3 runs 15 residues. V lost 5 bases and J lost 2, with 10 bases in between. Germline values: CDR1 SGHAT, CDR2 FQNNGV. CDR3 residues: CASSQLRAGANVLTF. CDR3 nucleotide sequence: TGTGCCAGCAGCCAACTCAGGGCTGGGGCCAACGTCCTGACTTTC.

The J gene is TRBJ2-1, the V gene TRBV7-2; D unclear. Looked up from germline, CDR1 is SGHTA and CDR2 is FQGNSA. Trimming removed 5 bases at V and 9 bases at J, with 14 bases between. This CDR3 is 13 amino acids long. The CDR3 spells CASSLHAISEQFF. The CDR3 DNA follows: TGTGCCAGCAGCCTCCATGCAATCAGTGAGCAGTTCTTC.

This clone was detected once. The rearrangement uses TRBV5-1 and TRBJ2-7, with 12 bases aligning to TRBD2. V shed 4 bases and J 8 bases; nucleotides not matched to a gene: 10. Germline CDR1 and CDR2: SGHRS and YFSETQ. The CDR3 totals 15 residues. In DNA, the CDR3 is TGCGCCAGCAGCGGCCAACTAGCGGGAGGTTATCAGCAGTACTTC. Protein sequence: CASSGQLAGGYQQYF.

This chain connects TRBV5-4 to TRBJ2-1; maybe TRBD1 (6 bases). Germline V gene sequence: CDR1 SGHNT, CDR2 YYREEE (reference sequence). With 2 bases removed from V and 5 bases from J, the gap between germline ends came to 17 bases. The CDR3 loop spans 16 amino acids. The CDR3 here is CASSFSSGTTNNEQFF. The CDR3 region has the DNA TGTGCCAGCAGCTTTTCTTCCGGGACAACCAACAATGAGCAGTTCTTC.